This T cell receptor (beta chain) comes out of a study of T cell repertoires in cytomegalovirus infection. Turning to the study itself: Both a matching HLA type and CMV infection were indicated by public TCR beta signatures. Study-level findings and limits: Using cumulative public TCR beta family frequency, the authors identified those who carried CMV together with the relevant HLA. Predominance within the ex vivo response was attributable to HLA-C-restricted CMV-specific TCR beta clonotypes.

This clonotype was recorded many times. No antigen is known for it. TCRdb analysed the reads with MiXCR anew, one entry per CDR3 protein. The sample has 250,000 or so distinct CDR3 sequences, approximately 15% seen once. This sequence originates from a human donor in good health (CMV status not recorded). Some clones in this sample may be carry-over from other donors' samples. The sample consisted of CD8+ T cells from PBMCs.

CDR3 sequence: CSVEIAGYQETQYF. Written as DNA, the CDR3 is TGCAGCGTTGAGATCGCGGGATACCAAGAGACCCAGTACTTC. The rearrangement links TRBV29-1 to TRBJ2-5; maybe TRBD2 (6 bases). The CDR3 runs to 14 residues. V was cut by 3 bases and J by 0 bases, with 11 bases left in between. Germline V gives CDR1 SQVTM, CDR2 ANQGSEA.